The next 4 T cell receptor beta chains were all read from a single sample in a study of blood T cell repertoires in COVID-19. Repertoires were generated with immunoSEQ multiplex PCR, while TCRdb's copy carries only in-frame clones and drops some. The data hold some 70,000 clones, with roughly 84% observed a single time. The material sequenced was peripheral blood. All receptors come from a man in his fifties with active COVID-19.

The chain has TRBV6-5 and TRBJ2-1; D not resolved. Between the trimmed V and J ends, which lost 2 bases and 1 base, there was a span of 6 bases. CDR1 is MNHEY and CDR2 is SVGAGI in the germline V gene. The CDR3 runs 14 residues. CDR3 protein: CASSYTRSYNEQFF. The CDR3 nucleotides read TGTGCCAGCAGTTACACCAGATCCTACAATGAGCAGTTCTTC.

This chain joins TRBV4-1 and TRBJ2-3; tentative D call: TRBD1 (6 bases). Trimming took 4 bases from V and 3 from J, leaving 14 bases between them. The germline CDR1 and CDR2 sequences are MGHRA and YSYEKL. This CDR3 region has 15 residues. This chain's CDR3 is CASSPPGHLTDTQYF. The CDR3 coding sequence is TGCGCCAGCAGCCCGCCGGGACATCTAACAGATACGCAGTATTTT.

The chain is built from TRBV3-1 (or the pseudogene TRBV3-2) and TRBJ2-6, with no clear D. V was pared by 3 bases and J by 0 bases, with 9 bases between. The CDR3 runs to 16 residues. CDR1 and CDR2 from the germline V gene are LGHDT and YNNKEL (reference sequence). CDR3 nucleotides: TGTGCCAGCAGCCACGAGGCATTCTCTGGGGCCAACGTCCTGACTTTC. Its translation is CASSHEAFSGANVLTF.

This clone was seen a single time. The chain recombines TRBV5-1 with TRBJ2-3; a possible D gene is TRBD1 (6 bases). V dropped 3 bases and J dropped 0 bases, with 14 bases sitting between them. This CDR3 is 16 amino acids long. In germline, CDR1 is SGHRS, CDR2 YFSETQ. This chain's CDR3 is CASSSGQSTSTDTQYF. DNA of the CDR3: TGCGCCAGCAGCTCAGGACAGTCCACTAGCACAGATACGCAGTATTTT.